What follows are 31 T cell receptor beta chains derived from one specimen sequenced in a study of T-cell memory formation after mild COVID-19. MiXCR, applied by TCRdb to the 5' RACE reads, yields one record per CDR3 protein. The sample has about 270,000 distinct CDR3 sequences, 16% seen once; the top ten hold less than 30%. The sequencing sample was made of PBMCs or a T cell subset sorted from them (not recorded which). These receptors came from a man between 18 and 35 years old who had mild COVID-19 (a few samples of this study predate the infection). Cell type and time point are not known.

This clonotype was seen a few times. The J gene is TRBJ2-7, the V gene TRBV7-8, with TRBD1 as a possible D gene (5 bases). CDR1 and CDR2 (germline): SGHVS, FQNEAQ. Between the trimmed V and J ends, which lost 3 bases and 2 bases, there was a span of 14 bases. The CDR3 loop spans 15 amino acids. CDR3 DNA sequence: TGTGCCAGCAGCTTTTTCCAGGGCGCCCCCTACGAGCAGTACTTC. It encodes CASSFFQGAPYEQYF.

This chain connects TRBV6-6 to TRBJ1-2; D remains ambiguous. This CDR3 is built from 12 residues. V lost 2 bases to trimming and J lost 5 bases, with 6 bases between them. Germline values: CDR1 MNHNY, CDR2 SVGAGI (reference sequence). CDR3 DNA sequence: TGTGCCAGCAGTTACGCAGAGTATGGCTACACCTTC. Translation: CASSYAEYGYTF.

This clonotype occurred a few times. The chain recombines TRBV20-1 with TRBJ2-2; 9 nucleotides match TRBD2. The germline gives CDR1 DFQATT, CDR2 SNEGSKA (reference sequence). Germline trimming cut 0 bases from V and 9 bases from J; bases unmatched to any gene: 11. The length of the CDR3 is 16 residues. The CDR3 sequence: CSARDRTLAGSRELFF. The CDR3 DNA reads as TGCAGTGCTAGAGATAGGACCCTAGCGGGGAGTAGGGAGCTGTTTTTT.

V and J are TRBV6-6 and TRBJ2-3, with D hard to call. V was pared by 6 bases and J by 4 bases, with 14 bases between. This CDR3 has 14 residues. From germline, CDR1 is MNHNY and CDR2 SVGAGI (reference sequence). The CDR3 loop reads CASRRSLPADTQYF. The CDR3 nucleotides are TGTGCCAGCAGGCGGTCCTTGCCGGCAGATACGCAGTATTTT.

V is TRBV4-1 and J is TRBJ1-1, with D perhaps matching TRBD1 (6 bases). The V end was cut by 3 bases, the J end by 1 base, with 12 bases between. The CDR3 is 15 amino acids. Germline assignment: CDR1 MGHRA and CDR2 YSYEKL. As DNA, the CDR3 is TGCGCCAGCAGCCAGGGGGCGACAGGGAACACTGAAGCTTTCTTT. As protein: CASSQGATGNTEAFF.

The chain uses TRBV5-1 and TRBJ2-5; no clear D. The germline V gene has CDR1 SGHRS and CDR2 YFSETQ. The CDR3 runs 15 residues. V lost 4 bases to trimming and J lost 0 bases, with 13 bases between them. The CDR3 region is CASSALRSYQETQYF. The DNA of the CDR3 is TGCGCCAGCAGCGCGTTAAGATCGTACCAAGAGACCCAGTACTTC. The full variable domain, in which reference TRBV5-1 and TRBJ2-5 provide the parts outside the CDR3, is KAGVTQTPRYLIKTRGQQVTLSCSPISGHRSVSWYQQTPGQGLQFLFEYFSETQRNKGNFPGRFSGRQFSNSRSEMNVSTLELGDSALYLCASSALRSYQETQYFGPGTRLLVL.

The table lists this clonotype with a few counts. This chain uses TRBV4-1 with TRBJ2-2, with 11 positions matching TRBD2. This CDR3 spans 20 amino acids. The ends lost 4 bases at V and 3 bases at J; junction bases unmatched: 16. The germline CDR1 and CDR2 sequences are MGHRA and YSYEKL. The CDR3 region has the DNA TGCGCCAGCAGCCTAAAGGGGCTAGCGGGGGGAGAAGGTTACACCGGGGAGCTGTTTTTT. It translates to CASSLKGLAGGEGYTGELFF.

This clonotype was seen a few times. The J gene is TRBJ2-5, the V gene TRBV6-2 or TRBV6-3, with D perhaps TRBD1 or TRBD2 (6 bases each). Germline CDR1 MNHEY, CDR2 SVGEGT. Trimming left V 2 bases short and J 4 bases short, with 8 bases between. The CDR3 has 13 residues. The CDR3 loop reads CASSYGGPETQYF. In nucleotides, the CDR3 is TGTGCCAGCAGTTACGGGGGGCCAGAGACCCAGTACTTC.

The chain recombines TRBV2 with TRBJ2-7; D possibly corresponds to TRBD2 (6 bases). CDR3 size: 13 residues. Trimming cost V 8 bases and J 3 bases, with 14 bases left between them. CDR1 SNHLY and CDR2 FYNNEI come from the germline V gene. The CDR3 DNA reads as TGTGCCAGCTCCTTAAAGGGACTCTACGAGCAGTACGTC. Translation gives CASSLKGLYEQYV.

This clonotype occurred a few times. J is TRBJ1-1 and V is TRBV19; maybe TRBD1 (6 bases). The CDR3 spans 13 residues. Per germline, CDR1 LNHDA and CDR2 SQIVND (reference sequence). The V end lost 4 bases, the J end lost 8 bases, and 14 bases lay between the germline ends. Written as DNA, the CDR3 is TGTGCCAGTAGTACGGGACAAGATGAGGAAGCTTTCTTT. Translation gives CASSTGQDEEAFF.

This clonotype was found a few times. The V and J genes are TRBV4-2 and TRBJ2-1, with 9 positions matching TRBD2. Germline CDR1 is LGHNA and CDR2 is YNFKEQ. Unmatched junction bases numbered 10, after V lost 0 bases and J lost 4 bases. This CDR3 spans 18 amino acids. CDR3 sequence reads: CASSQDDIAGAWYNEQFF. The CDR3 coding sequence is TGTGCCAGCAGCCAAGATGATATAGCGGGGGCCTGGTACAATGAGCAGTTCTTC.

This clonotype was seen only a few times. The CDR3 spells CASSSGVYMASEAFF. The CDR3 DNA follows: TGTGCCAGCAGTTCCGGGGTTTACATGGCCTCTGAAGCTTTCTTT. This chain connects TRBV27 to TRBJ1-1, with D unresolved. CDR1 is MNHEY, CDR2 SMNVEV, per germline (reference sequence). This CDR3 has 15 amino acids. Trimming removed 4 bases from V and 6 bases from J, with 18 bases in between.

This sequence joins TRBV7-6 and TRBJ2-7; D gene unclear. The CDR3 totals 12 residues. V gave up 6 bases and J gave up 5 bases, with 11 bases separating them. Germline V gene data show CDR1 as SGHVS and CDR2 as FNYEAQ. This CDR3 is CASSSWGNEQYF. CDR3 nucleotides: TGTGCCAGCAGTTCTTGGGGAAACGAGCAGTACTTC.

The chain couples TRBV7-2 to TRBJ2-3, with D possibly matching TRBD2 (6 bases). The germline V gene encodes CDR1 SGHTA and CDR2 FQGNSA. The CDR3 length is 15 residues. V gave up 4 bases and J gave up 5 bases, with 16 bases separating them. This CDR3 reads CASSSQAGAGDTQYF. The CDR3, as DNA: TGTGCCAGCAGCTCCCAAGCCGGAGCGGGAGATACGCAGTATTTT.

This clonotype was seen a handful of times. The chain joins TRBV12-3 or TRBV12-4 to TRBJ2-1, with D possibly matching TRBD1 (6 bases). CDR3 length equals 15 residues. Deletions cut 1 base from V and 8 bases from J, with 15 bases between. CDR3 in DNA: TGTGCCAGCAGTTTAGAGGCAGGGGAGCGCGATGAGCAGTTCTTC. Protein product: CASSLEAGERDEQFF.

The table lists this clonotype with a few counts. The chain uses TRBV6-5 and TRBJ1-1; D gene unclear. Germline lookup yields CDR1 MNHEY and CDR2 SVGAGI. V was cut by 5 bases and J by 5 bases, with 15 bases left in between. The CDR3 contains 14 residues. This CDR3 is CASSMDAFRTEAFF. In DNA, the CDR3 is TGTGCCAGCAGTATGGACGCGTTTCGAACTGAAGCTTTCTTT.

This clonotype occurred a few times. This chain connects TRBV7-2 to TRBJ1-1; possibly TRBD1 for D (5 bases). CDR3 length: 16 residues. Trimming removed 4 bases at V and 0 bases at J, with 15 bases between. The germline V gene has CDR1 SGHTA and CDR2 FQGNSA. Here the CDR3 reads CASSWDLPPMNTEAFF. The CDR3 DNA sequence: TGTGCCAGCAGCTGGGACCTCCCGCCGATGAACACTGAAGCTTTCTTT. The full variable domain, with the rest looked up from reference TRBV7-2 and TRBJ1-1, is GAGVSQSPSNKVTEKGKDVELRCDPISGHTALYWYRQSLGQGLEFLIYFQGNSAPDKSGLPSDRFSAERTGGSVSTLTIQRTQQEDSAVYLCASSWDLPPMNTEAFFGQGTRLTVV.

V gene TRBV20-1 combines with J gene TRBJ1-3; 8 nucleotides agree with TRBD1. CDR3 length: 14 residues. CDR1 DFQATT and CDR2 SNEGSKA come from the germline V gene (reference sequence). V shed 5 bases, J shed 1 base, and the junction held 4 bases outside the gene matches. The CDR3 is CSAFTGGSGNTIYF. CDR3 sequence (DNA): TGCAGTGCTTTCACAGGGGGGTCTGGAAACACCATATATTTT.

The genes are TRBV7-3 and TRBJ1-1; tentatively, D is TRBD1 (5 bases). V lost 2 bases and J 1 base, leaving 11 bases between the germline ends. The CDR3 totals 15 residues. Germline-derived CDR1 and CDR2 are SGHTA and FQGTGA. As DNA, the CDR3 is TGTGCCAGCAGCTTAGCGAGGGGCTCGAACACTGAAGCTTTCTTT. Amino acid sequence: CASSLARGSNTEAFF. Looking up the rest from reference TRBV7-3 and TRBJ1-1 gives the full variable domain: GAGVSQTPSNKVTEKGKYVELRCDPISGHTALYWYRQSLGQGPEFLIYFQGTGAADDSGLPNDRFFAVRPEGSVSTLKIQRTERGDSAVYLCASSLARGSNTEAFFGQGTRLTVV.

This chain uses TRBV20-1 with TRBJ1-1; no clear D gene. Germline CDR1 is DFQATT and CDR2 is SNEGSKA (reference sequence). The CDR3 extends over 13 amino acids. V lost 2 bases, J lost 1 base, and 8 bases lay in between. CDR3 protein: CSARSRTNTEAFF. The DNA of the CDR3 is TGCAGTGCTAGAAGCCGGACGAACACTGAAGCTTTCTTT.

This clonotype appeared a few times. This sequence joins TRBV4-1 and TRBJ1-4; 9 bases line up with TRBD1. Germline CDR1 is MGHRA and CDR2 is YSYEKL. The CDR3 spans 14 residues. The trim removed 1 base at V and 8 bases at J, leaving 2 bases unmatched. The CDR3 spells CASSQGTGEEKLFF. The CDR3 nucleotides read TGCGCCAGCAGCCAAGGGACAGGGGAAGAAAAACTGTTTTTT.

This clonotype was observed a handful of times. V is TRBV7-2 and J is TRBJ2-1, with 10 bases identical to TRBD2. After removal of 2 bases from V and 6 bases from J, the junction contained 4 bases not matched to a gene. This CDR3 is built from 15 residues. Looked up from germline, CDR1 is SGHTA and CDR2 is FQGNSA. CDR3 in amino acids: CASSLIAGGINEQFF. As DNA, the CDR3 is TGTGCCAGCAGCTTAATAGCGGGAGGCATCAATGAGCAGTTCTTC.

The chain uses TRBV10-3 and TRBJ2-2; 10 nucleotides match TRBD1. V trimming: 5 bases; J trimming: 5 bases; junction bases outside the gene matches: 8. This CDR3 contains 16 residues. Germline V gene data show CDR1 as ENHRY and CDR2 as SYGVKD. This CDR3 is CAISLGWTGGTGELFF. The CDR3 DNA reads TGTGCCATCAGTCTCGGCTGGACAGGGGGTACCGGGGAGCTGTTTTTT.

This clonotype occurred many times. The rearrangement joins TRBV7-9 to TRBJ2-1; 9 nucleotides align to TRBD1. V was pared by 2 bases and J by 5 bases, with 10 bases of the junction left unmatched. This CDR3 spans 17 amino acids. Germline CDR1 SEHNR, CDR2 FQNEAQ (reference sequence). CDR3 bases: TGTGCCAGCAGCTTATTAGCCGGGACAGGGTACCACAATGAGCAGTTCTTC. This translates into CASSLLAGTGYHNEQFF. Drawing the rest from reference TRBV7-9 and TRBJ2-1, the complete variable domain is DTGVSQNPRHKITKRGQNVTFRCDPISEHNRLYWYRQTLGQGPEFLTYFQNEAQLEKSRLLSDRFSAERPKGSFSTLEIQRTEQGDSAMYLCASSLLAGTGYHNEQFFGPGTRLTVL.

The chain has TRBV28 and TRBJ2-7, with D uncertain. Germline values: CDR1 MDHEN, CDR2 SYDVKM. This CDR3 region has 13 residues. Trimming pared 2 bases from V and 5 bases from J, leaving 10 bases between. The DNA of the CDR3 is TGTGCCAGCAGTTTAAGGGCAGCCCACGAGCAGTACGTC. Amino acid sequence: CASSLRAAHEQYV.

In its sample, this clonotype was seen a few times. The V call is TRBV28, the J call TRBJ1-6; D unresolved. The CDR3 has 15 residues. V dropped 3 bases and J dropped 5 bases, with 11 bases sitting between them. The germline V gene encodes CDR1 MDHEN and CDR2 SYDVKM. The CDR3 bases are TGTGCCAGCAGTTTCGCGGGTTGGGATAATTCACCCCTCCACTTT. Translation gives CASSFAGWDNSPLHF. The full variable domain, its missing parts supplied by reference TRBV28 and TRBJ1-6, is DVKVTQSSRYLVKRTGEKVFLECVQDMDHENMFWYRQDPGLGLRLIYFSYDVKMKEKGDIPEGYSVSREKKERFSLILESASTNQTSMYLCASSFAGWDNSPLHFGNGTRLTVT.

This clonotype appeared many times. The chain links TRBV4-1 to TRBJ2-1; 7 positions match TRBD2. The CDR3 runs to 14 residues. CDR1 and CDR2 (germline): MGHRA, YSYEKL. J lost 1 base, V lost 6 bases, and 3 bases had no gene match. The CDR3 loop reads CASRTGGSYNEQFF. CDR3 in DNA: TGCGCCAGCAGGACGGGGGGTTCCTACAATGAGCAGTTCTTC.

This clonotype was seen a handful of times. The chain couples TRBV2 to TRBJ2-1; 11 bases are shared with TRBD1. This CDR3 has 15 residues. Looked up from germline, CDR1 is SNHLY and CDR2 is FYNNEI. V lost 6 bases and J lost 5; bases outside the gene matches: 6. CDR3 nucleotide sequence: TGTGCCAGCAGGCCCGGGACAGGGGGGGACAATGAGCAGTTCTTC. Translating it yields CASRPGTGGDNEQFF.

This clonotype was counted ten times or more. This chain links TRBV11-2 with TRBJ2-1; D is ambiguous. The CDR3 totals 15 residues. Trimming shortened V by 3 bases and J by 1 base, and 10 bases separated the two germline ends. CDR1 is SGHAT, CDR2 FQNNGV, per germline. CDR3 in amino acids: CASSFTSLSYNEQFF. The DNA for the CDR3 is TGTGCCAGCAGCTTTACCTCGCTATCCTACAATGAGCAGTTCTTC. The whole variable domain, filled in from reference TRBV11-2 and TRBJ2-1, reads EAGVAQSPRYKIIEKRQSVAFWCNPISGHATLYWYQQILGQGPKLLIQFQNNGVVDDSQLPKDRFSAERLKGVDSTLKIQPAKLEDSAVYLCASSFTSLSYNEQFFGPGTRLTVL.

This clonotype occurred a few times. This chain connects TRBV6-5 to TRBJ1-2, with TRBD1 identical over 7 bases. V gave up 7 bases and J gave up 8 bases; unmatched junction bases: 4. The CDR3 covers 11 residues. The germline CDR1 and CDR2 sequences are MNHEY and SVGAGI. DNA of the CDR3: TGTGCCAGCACCGACAGGGCCGGCTACACCTTC. Translating gives CASTDRAGYTF.

In its sample, this clonotype was seen a few times. This chain connects TRBV9 to TRBJ2-1; TRBD2 agrees at 11 bases. V was clipped by 3 bases and J by 6 bases; unmatched bases: 5. The germline gives CDR1 SGDLS, CDR2 YYNGEE. The CDR3 has 15 amino acids. This chain's CDR3 is CASSEPLAGGNEQFF. In DNA, the CDR3 is TGTGCCAGCAGCGAGCCCCTAGCGGGGGGCAATGAGCAGTTCTTC.